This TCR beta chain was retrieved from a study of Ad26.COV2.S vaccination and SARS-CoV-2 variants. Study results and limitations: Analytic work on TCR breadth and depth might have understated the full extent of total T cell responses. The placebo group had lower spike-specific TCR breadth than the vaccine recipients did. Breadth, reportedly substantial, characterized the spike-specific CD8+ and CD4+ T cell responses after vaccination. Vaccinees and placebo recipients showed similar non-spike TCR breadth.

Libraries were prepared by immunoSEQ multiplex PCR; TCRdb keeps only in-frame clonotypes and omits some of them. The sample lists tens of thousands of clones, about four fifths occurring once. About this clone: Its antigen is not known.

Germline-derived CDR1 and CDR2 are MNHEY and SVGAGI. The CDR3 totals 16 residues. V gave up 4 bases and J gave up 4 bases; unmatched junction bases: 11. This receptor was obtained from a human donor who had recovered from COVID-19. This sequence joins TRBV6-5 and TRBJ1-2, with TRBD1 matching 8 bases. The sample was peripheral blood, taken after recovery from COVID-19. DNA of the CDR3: TGTGCCAGCAGTTCGAGACGGACAGGGTTGGGCTATGGCTACACCTTC. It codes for CASSSRRTGLGYGYTF.